This TCR beta chain was found in a study of identical twins. Template switching, a step in the protocol, added a universal primer site, and cDNA carried unique molecular identifiers. TCRdb ran MiXCR on the 5' RACE reads and lists one entry per CDR3 protein. The sample has fewer than 500,000 distinct CDR3 sequences, less than 25% seen once; the top ten hold around 3%. Unmatched junction bases numbered 2, after V lost 3 bases and J lost 4 bases. The CDR3 totals 16 residues. The V gene's germline CDR1 is LGHNA and CDR2 YNFKEQ. These data also formed part of another study, on T cells expressing NK-cell markers. As reported in that work: The contribution of dominant NKG2C+ clonotypes to CD8+ T cells in more than five donors was roughly 1.0-7.5%. In four donors, dominant clonotypes made up roughly 25-60.1% of CD3+CD56-NKG2C+ cells.

Material: CD4+ T cells sorted from blood. J is TRBJ2-1 and V is TRBV4-2; 14 nucleotides line up with TRBD2. This TCR was recovered from a woman in her late teens or twenties in good health. The CDR3 spells CASSQRLAGGYNEQFF. The CDR3 region has the DNA TGTGCCAGCAGCCAGAGACTAGCGGGGGGGTACAATGAGCAGTTCTTC.